This entry lists 14 T cell receptor beta chains sequenced from one sample in a study of blood T cell repertoires in COVID-19. Clones were read by immunoSEQ multiplex PCR, and TCRdb kept only the in-frame ones, dropping some. The table has around 200,000 clones, more than 85% seen once. Sequencing was done on a sample of peripheral blood. These receptors came from a man in his forties with active or convalescent COVID-19.

This clone was seen just once. V usage is TRBV28 and J usage is TRBJ1-6, with 7 bases identical to TRBD1. CDR3 length: 14 residues. After removal of 5 bases from V and 9 bases from J, the junction contained 7 bases not matched to a gene. Germline assignment: CDR1 MDHEN and CDR2 SYDVKM. In DNA, the CDR3 is TGTGCCAGCAGTCCCGGGACAGCGGGTTCACCCCTCCACTTT. As protein: CASSPGTAGSPLHF.

The genes are TRBV27 and TRBJ2-2; TRBD1 matches at 7 bases. The ends lost 7 bases at V and 2 bases at J; junction bases unmatched: 10. The germline CDR1 and CDR2 sequences are MNHEY and SMNVEV (reference sequence). The CDR3 contains 16 residues. The CDR3 DNA follows: TGTGCCAGCACCCCGAAGGGACAGCAAAACACCGGGGAGCTGTTTTTT. Amino acid sequence: CASTPKGQQNTGELFF.

The table lists this clone with a few counts. In DNA form, the CDR3 reads TGCGCCAGCAGCTTACAGGGGAATGAAAACACTGAAGCTTTCTTT. It codes for CASSLQGNENTEAFF. The chain uses TRBV5-1 and TRBJ1-1; 7 bases match TRBD1. The CDR3 runs to 15 residues. The junction had 6 bases not matched to a gene; V was cut back by 2 bases and J by 2 bases. In germline, CDR1 is SGHRS, CDR2 YFSETQ. Complete variable domain (other parts from reference TRBV5-1 and TRBJ1-1): KAGVTQTPRYLIKTRGQQVTLSCSPISGHRSVSWYQQTPGQGLQFLFEYFSETQRNKGNFPGRFSGRQFSNSRSEMNVSTLELGDSALYLCASSLQGNENTEAFFGQGTRLTVV.

The chain uses TRBV10-3 and TRBJ2-3; D may be TRBD1 (6 bases). V dropped 5 bases and J dropped 0 bases, with 9 bases sitting between them. CDR1 and CDR2 from the germline V gene are ENHRY and SYGVKD. The CDR3 length is 14 residues. In nucleotides, the CDR3 is TGTGCCATCAGTTACAGGGTGAGCACAGATACGCAGTATTTT. The encoded protein is CAISYRVSTDTQYF.

CDR3 DNA sequence: TGCGCCAGCAGCTACTTCCCGGGACGGGGGACCTATGGCTACACCTTC. Translated: CASSYFPGRGTYGYTF. V gene TRBV5-1 combines with J gene TRBJ1-2; perhaps TRBD1 as D (5 bases). The germline V gene has CDR1 SGHRS and CDR2 YFSETQ. The V end lost 3 bases, the J end lost 4 bases, and 19 bases lay between the germline ends. The CDR3 covers 16 residues.

Comment on this clone: A junction end diverges from the germline sequence, so it may reflect a read error. The chain couples TRBV7-7 to TRBJ2-5; 10 bases are a match to TRBD2. Germline CDR1 reads SSHAT; CDR2 reads FNYEAQ (reference sequence). There are 14 residues in the CDR3. The CDR3 here is CASSSAGGLETQYF. In DNA, the CDR3 is TGTGCTAGCAGCTCAGCGGGGGGGTTGGAGACCCAGTACTTC.

This clone occurred a few times. The chain has TRBV28 and TRBJ1-4; 7 bases map to TRBD1. Germline V CDR1 and CDR2: MDHEN, SYDVKM. The CDR3 sequence is 14 residues long. Trimming at V came to 5 bases and at J to 4 bases, leaving 4 bases not matched to a gene. CDR3 sequence reads: CASSDRALNEKLFF. In DNA form, the CDR3 reads TGTGCCAGCAGTGACAGGGCCCTTAATGAAAAACTGTTTTTT.

This chain links TRBV6-2 or TRBV6-3 with TRBJ2-5; 10 bases line up with TRBD2. V trimming: 6 bases; J trimming: 5 bases; junction bases outside the gene matches: 6. CDR1 and CDR2 (germline): MNHEY, SVGEGT. The CDR3 extends over 14 amino acids. CDR3 region: CASSRAGGTETQYF. As DNA, the CDR3 is TGTGCCAGCAGCCGAGCGGGGGGGACGGAGACCCAGTACTTC.

This clone has just one count. This rearrangement joins TRBV3-1 (or the pseudogene TRBV3-2) to TRBJ1-2, with D unclear. The CDR3 sequence is 18 residues long. Per the germline V gene, CDR1 is LGHDT and CDR2 is YNNKEL (reference sequence). The V gene lost 0 bases and the J gene lost 2 bases, with 19 bases spanning the gap. The CDR3 region is CASSQEVRGVVGNYGYTF. CDR3 coding DNA: TGTGCCAGCAGCCAAGAGGTACGGGGAGTCGTCGGGAACTATGGCTACACCTTC.

The CDR3 is CASVGGANEKLFF. The CDR3 DNA follows: TGTGCCAGCGTGGGGGGTGCTAATGAAAAACTGTTTTTT. This chain joins TRBV6-5 and TRBJ1-4; a possible D gene is TRBD1 (5 bases). The ends were cut back, 8 bases at V and 3 bases at J, with 10 bases in the middle. The CDR3 length is 13 residues. Looked up from germline, CDR1 is MNHEY and CDR2 is SVGAGI.

This clone was observed a handful of times. Written as DNA, the CDR3 is TGTGCCAGCAGTGGGGGGTCGACAGATACGCAGTATTTT. As protein: CASSGGSTDTQYF. This rearrangement joins TRBV6-2 or TRBV6-3 to TRBJ2-3, with a weak D call TRBD2 (6 bases). From germline, CDR1 is MNHEY and CDR2 SVGEGT. The CDR3 loop spans 13 amino acids. Trimming removed 5 bases at V and 3 bases at J, with 9 bases between.

The V and J genes are TRBV2 and TRBJ1-1; D gene unclear. The V and J ends lost 5 bases and 1 base respectively, with 14 bases between them. The CDR3 is 15 amino acids. Per the germline V gene, CDR1 is SNHLY and CDR2 is FYNNEI. Written as DNA, the CDR3 is TGTGCCAGCAGTCCGAAAGAGATTTCGAACACTGAAGCTTTCTTT. Its translation is CASSPKEISNTEAFF.

The V and J genes are TRBV6-5 and TRBJ2-3, with D uncertain. This CDR3 comprises 11 residues. CDR1 MNHEY and CDR2 SVGAGI come from the germline V gene. The V end was cut by 7 bases, the J end by 5 bases, with 7 bases between. CDR3 sequence reads: CASTDKDTQYF. The CDR3 bases are TGTGCCAGCACCGACAAAGATACGCAGTATTTT.

The chain uses TRBV9 and TRBJ1-5, with a possible D match to TRBD1 (6 bases). Germline assignment: CDR1 SGDLS and CDR2 YYNGEE. Trimming took 0 bases from V and 5 from J, leaving 9 bases between them. CDR3 length equals 14 residues. The CDR3 nucleotides are TGTGCCAGCAGCGTAGGGGACATCGATCAGCCCCAGCATTTT. Its translation: CASSVGDIDQPQHF.